Listed below are T cell receptor beta chains from one sample, sequenced in a study of T cells in Graves' hyperthyroidism and ophthalmopathy. From the multiplex PCR reads, TCRdb called clonotypes with MiXCR, one entry per CDR3 protein. This table holds roughly 640,000 distinct CDR3 sequences, 16% found once. The sample was blood. Receptors were obtained from a woman aged 35 to 49 with Graves' ophthalmopathy. Each CDR3 is given with its conserved first and last residue. A D gene is named only where the DNA matches it firmly. Clone size is given for some rows only: seen once, a few or many times, or a class if the clone is expanded.

CDR3aa,CDR3nt,abundance,j_gene,d_gene,len,v_gene
CASSQVQGPDTEAFF,TGTGCCAGCAGCCAAGTCCAGGGCCCCGACACTGAAGCTTTCTTT,-,TRBJ1-1,-,15,TRBV3-1
CATGTGDTEAFF,TGTGCCACCGGGACAGGCGACACTGAAGCTTTCTTT,-,TRBJ1-1,TRBD1,12,TRBV10-3
CASSYSTVSDTQYF,TGTGCCAGCAGTTACTCGACAGTTTCAGATACGCAGTATTTT,many,TRBJ2-3,-,14,TRBV6-5
CASGRTGGEELFF,TGTGCCAGCGGACGAACAGGGGGCGAGGAGCTGTTTTTT,few,TRBJ2-2,TRBD1,13,TRBV28
CASSRLAEVGELFF,TGTGCCAGCAGCCGACTAGCGGAGGTCGGGGAGCTGTTTTTT,-,TRBJ2-2,TRBD2,14,TRBV6-1
CSVEDHRGYEQYF,TGCAGCGTTGAAGATCACAGGGGCTACGAGCAGTACTTC,-,TRBJ2-7,TRBD1,13,TRBV29-1
CASYEWGSTTDTQYF,TGTGCCAGCTACGAGTGGGGGTCTACCACAGACACGCAGTATTTT,-,TRBJ2-3,-,15,TRBV6-2/TRBV6-3
CASKATGNTEAFF,TGTGCCAGCAAAGCAACAGGCAACACTGAAGCTTTCTTT,many,TRBJ1-1,-,13,TRBV12-3/TRBV12-4
CASSLEQGGQRDTQYF,TGCGCCAGCAGCTTGGAGCAGGGGGGGCAAAGAGATACGCAGTATTTT,once,TRBJ2-3,-,16,TRBV5-1
CASSYRTAYNEQFF,TGTGCCAGCAGTTATAGAACAGCCTACAATGAGCAGTTCTTC,few,TRBJ2-1,-,14,TRBV6-1
CASSGDSGNTIYF,TGTGCCAGCTCAGGGGACTCTGGAAACACCATATATTTT,many,TRBJ1-3,-,13,TRBV18
CSAARATNTEAFF,TGCAGTGCCGCCAGGGCTACGAACACTGAAGCTTTCTTT,many,TRBJ1-1,-,13,TRBV20-1